Each of the 20 T cell receptor beta chains below was sequenced from the same sample in a study of cytomegalovirus exposure and HLA in healthy donors (dated by TCRdb to about 2017). Library construction relied on the immunoSEQ multiplex PCR assay. For the multiplex PCR, a mixture combining 60 forward primers for TCR Vbeta segments and 13 reverse primers for TCR Jbeta segments was used. TCRdb limited this immuneACCESS table to in-frame rearrangements with V and J called. A share of clones is missing; checked studies link under half to unresolved V genes, and the rest is unexplained. The sample table shows under 70,000 clones, and approximately 82% are seen once. The ten largest make up approximately 2.8% of the sample. Sample: PBMCs. These receptors came from a man aged 45 to 65 in good health and CMV-seronegative.

V is TRBV6-5 and J is TRBJ1-6; tentative D call: TRBD1 (5 bases). With 3 bases removed from V and 7 bases from J, the gap between germline ends came to 10 bases. CDR3 size: 14 residues. In germline, CDR1 is MNHEY, CDR2 SVGAGI. In DNA form, the CDR3 reads TGTGCCAGCAGTTATGATAGGGGAAATTCACCCCTCCACTTT. It translates to CASSYDRGNSPLHF.

This clone was seen only once. The CDR3 region is CASSLLRTDTQYF. CDR3 nucleotides: TGTGCCAGCAGCTTACTACGCACAGATACGCAGTATTTT. This chain joins TRBV7-2 and TRBJ2-3; no definite D call. In germline, CDR1 is SGHTA, CDR2 FQGNSA. V lost 2 bases, J lost 1 base, and 4 bases lay in between. The CDR3 is made up of 13 amino acids.

This rearrangement joins TRBV2 to TRBJ2-7, with D perhaps matching TRBD2 (5 bases). V shed 11 bases and J shed 2 bases, with 13 bases lying between them. The germline V gene encodes CDR1 SNHLY and CDR2 FYNNEI. This CDR3 spans 12 amino acids. The CDR3 DNA is TGTGCCGCACTAGACCCTGCCTACGAGCAGTACTTC. As protein: CAALDPAYEQYF.

The chain is built from TRBV9 and TRBJ1-5; 8 positions agree with TRBD1. Germline V CDR1 and CDR2: SGDLS, YYNGEE. J gave up 5 bases and V 4 bases, and 8 bases lay outside the gene matches. The CDR3 covers 15 residues. The CDR3 spells CASSFAGGRYQPQHF. The CDR3 coding sequence is TGTGCCAGCAGCTTCGCAGGGGGCCGATATCAGCCCCAGCATTTT.

This CDR3 reads CASSQDPGGANVLTF. The CDR3 nucleotides are TGCGCCAGCAGCCAAGACCCGGGGGGGGCCAACGTCCTGACTTTC. The chain uses TRBV4-1 and TRBJ2-6, with D tentatively TRBD2 (5 bases). This CDR3 spans 15 amino acids. The germline gives CDR1 MGHRA, CDR2 YSYEKL. The germline V and J ends were trimmed by 0 bases and 4 bases, with 7 bases remaining between them.

V gene TRBV6-6 combines with J gene TRBJ2-1, with D possibly being TRBD2 (5 bases). The CDR3 runs 14 residues. Germline assignment: CDR1 MNHNY and CDR2 SVGAGI (reference sequence). V was shortened by 6 bases and J by 5 bases, with 14 bases between the two germline ends. The CDR3 sequence: CASRSGSKNNEQFF. DNA of the CDR3: TGTGCCAGCAGGTCGGGATCCAAAAACAATGAGCAGTTCTTC.

This clone was seen only a few times. The chain carries TRBV7-2 and TRBJ1-6, with 7 bases identical to TRBD1. The V gene end was trimmed by 2 bases and the J gene end by 6 bases; junction bases not matched to a gene: 10. Germline V CDR1 and CDR2: SGHTA, FQGNSA. CDR3 size: 17 residues. The CDR3 sequence: CASSLRTSGTVNSPLHF. In DNA, the CDR3 is TGTGCCAGCAGCTTAAGGACATCCGGGACAGTTAATTCACCCCTCCACTTT.

V and J are TRBV5-1 and TRBJ2-7; 7 positions agree with TRBD1. Gene TRBJ2-1 matches the end of the DNA better, so the J call may be wrong. The CDR3 has 16 amino acids. The germline gives CDR1 SGHRS, CDR2 YFSETQ. CDR3 coding DNA: TGCGCCAGCAGATCTGACCGGGACAGATTCAACGATGAGCAGTTCTTC. Its protein is CASRSDRDRFNDEQFF.

This sequence joins TRBV7-2 and TRBJ1-2, with D possibly being TRBD1 (5 bases). The CDR3 runs to 13 residues. The V gene's germline CDR1 is SGHTA and CDR2 FQGNSA. V was pared by 3 bases and J by 8 bases, with 13 bases between. CDR3 region: CASSLDMTRGYTF. The DNA of the CDR3 is TGTGCCAGCAGCTTGGACATGACACGGGGCTACACCTTC.

J is TRBJ1-4 and V is TRBV5-4; 7 nucleotides align to TRBD1. V shed 0 bases and J 7 bases; nucleotides not matched to a gene: 3. Germline V CDR1 and CDR2: SGHNT, YYREEE (reference sequence). This CDR3 is 14 amino acids long. CDR3 loop: CASSLDRGVEKLFF. The CDR3 bases are TGTGCCAGCAGCTTGGACAGGGGCGTTGAAAAACTGTTTTTT. The variable domain in full, completed from reference TRBV5-4 and TRBJ1-4, reads ETGVTQSPTHLIKTRGQQVTLRCSSQSGHNTVSWYQQALGQGPQFIFQYYREEENGRGNFPPRFSGLQFPNYSSELNVNALELDDSALYLCASSLDRGVEKLFFGSGTQLSVL.

This chain uses TRBV6-4 with TRBJ2-3, with 12 nucleotides matching TRBD2. V was clipped by 4 bases and J by 4 bases; unmatched bases: 0. Germline values: CDR1 MRHNA, CDR2 SNTAGT. The CDR3 contains 14 residues. The CDR3 sequence is CASSASGGADTQYF. CDR3 DNA sequence: TGTGCCAGCAGTGCTAGCGGGGGGGCAGATACGCAGTATTTT.

This clone was seen a few times. This chain joins TRBV6-5 and TRBJ1-2; D unclear. This CDR3 has 11 residues. The germline V and J ends were trimmed by 4 bases and 5 bases, with 5 bases remaining between them. Germline CDR1 is MNHEY and CDR2 is SVGAGI. CDR3: CASSSGYGYTF. The DNA for the CDR3 is TGTGCCAGCAGTTCGGGTTATGGCTACACCTTC.

The V call is TRBV9, the J call TRBJ2-5, with TRBD2 matching over 13 bases. Germline V gene data show CDR1 as SGDLS and CDR2 as YYNGEE. CDR3 length equals 15 residues. J was trimmed by 2 bases and V by 3 bases; bases with no gene match: 1. DNA of the CDR3: TGTGCCAGCAGCGGGACTAGCGGGGGACAAGAGACCCAGTACTTC. Residues: CASSGTSGGQETQYF. Supplemented by reference TRBV9 and TRBJ2-5, the full variable domain reads DSGVTQTPKHLITATGQRVTLRCSPRSGDLSVYWYQQSLDQGLQFLIQYYNGEERAKGNILERFSAQQFPDLHSELNLSSLELGDSALYFCASSGTSGGQETQYFGPGTRLLVL.

J is TRBJ2-7 and V is TRBV29-1, with TRBD1 matching 7 bases. Trimming cost V 0 bases and J 6 bases; bases outside gene matches: 2. The CDR3 runs 12 residues. Per the germline V gene, CDR1 is SQVTM and CDR2 is ANQGSEA. The CDR3 nucleotides are TGCAGCGTTGAAGATCAGGGGGTCGAGCAGTACTTC. It is translated as CSVEDQGVEQYF.

The gene calls are TRBV7-2 and TRBJ2-1, with D possibly being TRBD1 (6 bases). CDR1 SGHTA and CDR2 FQGNSA come from the germline V gene. The CDR3 is 15 residues long. V lost 5 bases, J lost 8 bases, and 19 bases lay in between. CDR3 amino acids: CASSGQRGRAHEQFF. In DNA form, the CDR3 reads TGTGCCAGCAGCGGACAAAGGGGGAGAGCTCATGAGCAGTTCTTC.

The chain links TRBV4-3 to TRBJ1-6, with a tentative D call TRBD1 (5 bases). The germline V gene encodes CDR1 LGHNA and CDR2 YSLEER. The CDR3 covers 17 residues. V was shortened by 1 base and J by 6 bases, with 16 bases between the two germline ends. CDR3 coding DNA: TGCGCCAGCAGCCAAGTTTTATGGGGGGAACTTAATTCACCCCTCCACTTT. It specifies CASSQVLWGELNSPLHF.

This clone was detected only a few times. The chain links TRBV30 to TRBJ1-3; D not certain. Trimming stripped 7 bases from V and 3 bases from J, with 19 bases between. The V gene's germline CDR1 is GTSNPN and CDR2 SVGIG (reference sequence). CDR3 length: 15 residues. The DNA of the CDR3 is TGTGCCTCATCGGTGGGCCTCTTGCGTGGAAACACCATATATTTT. Amino acid sequence: CASSVGLLRGNTIYF.

The chain couples TRBV10-1 to TRBJ2-2; D is ambiguous. The CDR3 is made up of 14 amino acids. CDR1 and CDR2 (germline): WNHNN, SYGVQD (reference sequence). V lost 4 bases, J lost 2 bases, and 8 bases lay in between. The CDR3 bases are TGCGCCAGCAGTGTGCTAGGAAACACCGGGGAGCTGTTTTTT. Encoded protein: CASSVLGNTGELFF.

The genes are TRBV14 and TRBJ1-1, with no clear D. The ends were cut back, 0 bases at V and 4 bases at J, with 12 bases in the middle. The V gene's germline CDR1 is SGHDN and CDR2 FVKESK. CDR3 size: 15 residues. Here the CDR3 DNA reads TGTGCCAGCAGCCAAGATTATCTTCCGGGCACTGAAGCTTTCTTT. Translated: CASSQDYLPGTEAFF.

This chain links TRBV9 with TRBJ2-3, with 7 nucleotides matching TRBD2. The V segment lost 0 bases and the J segment 2 bases; nucleotides outside the gene matches: 3. The CDR3 totals 15 residues. CDR1 and CDR2 (germline): SGDLS, YYNGEE. The CDR3 bases are TGTGCCAGCAGCGTAGGTGGGGGGGACACAGATACGCAGTATTTT. Its translation is CASSVGGGDTDTQYF.